The sequence of this TCR beta chain was determined in a study of blood T cell repertoires in COVID-19. Overall study context: COVID-19 samples from acute and convalescent phases originated in the United States, Italy and Spain.

The CDR3 has 15 amino acids. Germline CDR1 SGHRS, CDR2 YFSETQ. V was pared by 4 bases and J by 4 bases, with 14 bases between. Assay: immunoSEQ multiplex PCR; the TCRdb copy retains only in-frame clones and omits some. The data show about 230,000 clones, around 84% seen once. The sequence was collected from a man aged 40-49 years with acute or convalescent COVID-19. The V gene is TRBV5-1, the J gene TRBJ1-4, with unresolved D. The sample taken for sequencing was peripheral blood. The CDR3 sequence is CASSQEGGYNEKLFF. The CDR3 DNA sequence: TGCGCCAGCAGCCAAGAGGGCGGGTATAATGAAAAACTGTTTTTT.